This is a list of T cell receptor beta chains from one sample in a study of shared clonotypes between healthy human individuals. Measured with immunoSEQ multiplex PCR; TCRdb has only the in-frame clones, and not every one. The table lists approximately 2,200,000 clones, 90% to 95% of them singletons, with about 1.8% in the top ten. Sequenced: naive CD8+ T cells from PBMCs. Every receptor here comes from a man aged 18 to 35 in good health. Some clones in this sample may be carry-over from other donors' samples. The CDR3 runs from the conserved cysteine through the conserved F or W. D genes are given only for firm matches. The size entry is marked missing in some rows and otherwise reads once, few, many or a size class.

TGCGCCAGCAGCCAAGACTTCCACGAGCAGTACTTC,CASSQDFHEQYF,-,TRBJ2-7,-,TRBV4-1
TGTGCCAGCAGCGCCGGGACGAGAGAAAATCAGCCCCAGCATTTT,CASSAGTRENQPQHF,-,TRBJ1-5,-,TRBV7-2
TGCGCCAGCAGCTTGGGCGCCAGGGTGAACACTGAAGCTTTCTTT,CASSLGARVNTEAFF,-,TRBJ1-1,-,TRBV5-1
TGCGCCAGCCAAGTTTCTCTGCGGGGTTCCTACGAGCAGTACTTC,CASQVSLRGSYEQYF,-,TRBJ2-7,-,TRBV5-1
TGTGCCAGCAGCCCGGGAGTACTAGCGAGCCATGAGCAGTTCTTC,CASSPGVLASHEQFF,TRBD2,TRBJ2-1,-,TRBV5-5
TGTGCCAGCAGAAAAACAGGGGGCGTAAATCAGCCCCAGCATTTT,CASRKTGGVNQPQHF,TRBD1,TRBJ1-5,once,TRBV28
TGTGCCAGCAGTGTGGGCCCTATCTCCTACGAGCAGTACTTC,CASSVGPISYEQYF,-,TRBJ2-7,-,TRBV6-5
TGTGCCAGCAGCTCCCTCCCTAACTATGGCTACACCTTC,CASSSLPNYGYTF,-,TRBJ1-2,-,TRBV11-2
TGTGCCAGCAGTTGGTCGAGCGGGAGAGGAGATACGCAGTATTTT,CASSWSSGRGDTQYF,TRBD2,TRBJ2-3,-,TRBV27
TGTGCCAGCAGCCCGACAGGGATAAACTATGGCTACACCTTC,CASSPTGINYGYTF,TRBD1,TRBJ1-2,-,TRBV7-9
TGCGCCAGCAGCTTGAGTCGGGAGTTCTCCTACGAGCAGTACTTC,CASSLSREFSYEQYF,-,TRBJ2-7,-,TRBV5-1
TGTGCCAGCAGTGGGGAGGCGGACACTGAAGCTTTCTTT,CASSGEADTEAFF,-,TRBJ1-1,-,TRBV6-4
TGTGCCAGCAGCGGGACAGGGTACGAGCAGTACTTC,CASSGTGYEQYF,TRBD1,TRBJ2-7,-,TRBV27
TGCGCCAGCAGCCCCGGGAGGGAAGCCAAAAACATTCAGTACTTC,CASSPGREAKNIQYF,TRBD2,TRBJ2-4,-,TRBV5-1
TGTGCCAGCAGCTTAGAGAGACAGTCGAATGAGCAGTTCTTC,CASSLERQSNEQFF,-,TRBJ2-1,-,TRBV7-9
TGTGCCTATCGAGTAGGGGGGTTGAATCAGCCCCAGCATTTT,CAYRVGGLNQPQHF,-,TRBJ1-5,few,TRBV30
TGTGCCAGCAGCCCTTCCACTAATGAAAAACTGTTTTTT,CASSPSTNEKLFF,-,TRBJ1-4,-,TRBV7-8
TGTGCCAGCAGCCCATCGGACGGATACGAGCAGTACTTC,CASSPSDGYEQYF,-,TRBJ2-7,-,TRBV11-3
TGTGCCAGTAGTAACTTCGGTGGCCAGGGGAACGAGCAGTACTTC,CASSNFGGQGNEQYF,-,TRBJ2-7,-,TRBV19
TGTGCCAGCAGCTGGGGGAGCTGGGGACAGCCCCAGCATTTT,CASSWGSWGQPQHF,-,TRBJ1-5,-,TRBV5-6
TGTGCCAGCAGACAACCTTGGACAGGGAGTGCGGAGACCCAGTACTTC,CASRQPWTGSAETQYF,TRBD1,TRBJ2-5,-,TRBV28
-,CASTVTSDKFLRAVLRPSFYEQYF,-,TRBJ2-7,-,TRBV21-1
TGCGCCAGCAGTCCAGGGGATACGCAGTATTTT,CASSPGDTQYF,-,TRBJ2-3,-,TRBV5-1
TGTGCCATCAGCCTAGGGGACAGCCCCGTCTATGGCTACACCTTC,CAISLGDSPVYGYTF,TRBD1,TRBJ1-2,-,TRBV10-3
TGTGCCAGTACCACGACAGGGGGATCCTACGAGCAGTACTTC,CASTTTGGSYEQYF,TRBD1,TRBJ2-7,-,TRBV27
TGTGCCAGCAGTTCTACCCGACAGGGGAGCTCCTACGAGCAGTACTTC,CASSSTRQGSSYEQYF,TRBD1,TRBJ2-7,-,TRBV28
TGTGCCAGCAGCCCGGGACGGTCGGGTACGCAGTATTTT,CASSPGRSGTQYF,-,TRBJ2-3,-,TRBV7-3
TGTGCCAGCAGTCCGGCCGCGGACAGGGTGAATGAAAAACTGTTTTTT,CASSPAADRVNEKLFF,TRBD1,TRBJ1-4,-,TRBV27
TGTGCCAGTAGTATTGTGGCAGGGCCAAAGAACGAGCAGTACTTC,CASSIVAGPKNEQYF,-,TRBJ2-7,once,TRBV19
TGTGCCAGCAGTTTCCACCCAGCGGATGAGCAGTTCTTC,CASSFHPADEQFF,-,TRBJ2-1,-,TRBV27
TGTGCCACCAGCAGAGATTTTCATCGTGATCAGCCCCAGCATTTT,CATSRDFHRDQPQHF,-,TRBJ1-5,-,TRBV15
TGTGCCAGCAGTATGAGCGGGAGGGTTCAGGATGAGCAGTTCTTC,CASSMSGRVQDEQFF,TRBD2,TRBJ2-1,-,TRBV28
TGTGCCAGCAGTGAAGCGGGAGTTGGCACCGGGGAGCTGTTTTTT,CASSEAGVGTGELFF,-,TRBJ2-2,-,TRBV2
TGTGCCATCAGCGAAGCGGGAGGGCCCGACGAGCAGTACTTC,CAISEAGGPDEQYF,TRBD2,TRBJ2-7,-,TRBV10-3
TGTGCCAGCAGCTTAGCCCGGGACGCTGAAGCTTTCTTT,CASSLARDAEAFF,-,TRBJ1-1,-,TRBV13
TGTGCCAGCTCCACAGCCCCAGGGGCGGCCTACGAGCAGTACTTC,CASSTAPGAAYEQYF,-,TRBJ2-7,-,TRBV9
TGTGCCAGCAGGCTAGCGGGAGGGTCCTACGAGCAGTACTTC,CASRLAGGSYEQYF,TRBD2,TRBJ2-7,-,TRBV27
TGTGCCAGCAGCAACCGACAGGGGGCGAGGACTGAAGCTTTCTTT,CASSNRQGARTEAFF,TRBD1,TRBJ1-1,-,TRBV7-2
TGTGCCAGCAGAGACTCGGACAGGAGCTCCTACGAGCAGTACTTC,CASRDSDRSSYEQYF,TRBD1,TRBJ2-7,-,TRBV28
TGTGCCAGCAATTGGGACGGGACCTCCTACGAGCAGTACTTC,CASNWDGTSYEQYF,-,TRBJ2-7,-,TRBV6-1
TGTGCCAGCAGCCAAAATACAGGGGAATGGACTGAAGCTTTCTTT,CASSQNTGEWTEAFF,TRBD1,TRBJ1-1,-,TRBV5-4
TGCGCCAGCAGCCCGGACAGGGTGCGGGCAGATACGCAGTATTTT,CASSPDRVRADTQYF,TRBD1,TRBJ2-3,-,TRBV5-1
TGCGCCAGCAGCTTGGCCGGACTAGCGGGCTACAATGAGCAGTTCTTC,CASSLAGLAGYNEQFF,TRBD2,TRBJ2-1,-,TRBV5-1
TGCAGCGTTGACGGGAACAGACAGGGGTCCCACTACGAGCAGTACTTC,CSVDGNRQGSHYEQYF,TRBD1,TRBJ2-7,-,TRBV29-1
TGTGCCAGCAGTTTAGGTCCGGGATTTGGCTACACCTTC,CASSLGPGFGYTF,-,TRBJ1-2,-,TRBV28
TGCGCCAGCAGCCAACAACTAGCGGGTTTCTACGAGCAGTACTTC,CASSQQLAGFYEQYF,TRBD2,TRBJ2-7,-,TRBV4-1
TGCGCCAGCAGCTTTATGGACAGGGGGCGCCCCGGGGAGCTGTTTTTT,CASSFMDRGRPGELFF,TRBD1,TRBJ2-2,-,TRBV5-1
TGTGCCAGCAGCCGGGGCACAGATACGCAGTATTTT,CASSRGTDTQYF,-,TRBJ2-3,once,TRBV5-6
TGTGCCAGCAGCCTTGGGTTGGGGGTTAACAATGAGCAGTTCTTC,CASSLGLGVNNEQFF,-,TRBJ2-1,-,TRBV28
TGTGCCAGCAGAACCGGGACAGTTACGTCTGAAGCTTTCTTT,CASRTGTVTSEAFF,TRBD1,TRBJ1-1,-,TRBV6-5
TGTGCCAGCAGTGAATATCCGCAGGGGCTGATCGGCTACACCTTC,CASSEYPQGLIGYTF,-,TRBJ1-2,-,TRBV6-1
TGTGCCATCAGTGAGAGGTCAGCCTCCTACGAGCAGTACTTC,CAISERSASYEQYF,-,TRBJ2-7,-,TRBV10-3
TGTGCCAGTAGTATAGGGGGAGGCACTGAAGCTTTCTTT,CASSIGGGTEAFF,-,TRBJ1-1,-,TRBV19
TGTGCCAGCAGCACCCTACTAAACACCGGGGAGCTGTTTTTT,CASSTLLNTGELFF,-,TRBJ2-2,-,TRBV7-9